A single sample gave rise to the 15 T cell receptor beta chains below, sequenced in a study of vaccination effects on CD4 cells after COVID-19. This table comes from immunoSEQ multiplex PCR, and its TCRdb copy is limited to in-frame clones, with some not included. The sample consists of roughly 24,000 clones, roughly four fifths of them appearing once. Their specific antigens are unknown. Antigen-specific CD4+ T cell clonotypes were called by their expansion after viral peptide-pool culture in ViraFEST. Following 10 days of culture, CD4+ T cells were isolated. Prior SARS-CoV-2 infection was absent in the vaccine recipients, as shown by negative nucleocapsid antibodies. Source: CD4+ T cells from PBMCs cultured with SARS-CoV-2 spike peptides, taken before COVID-19 vaccination. These receptors all come from a human donor who received a COVID-19 vaccine.

This sequence joins TRBV13 and TRBJ2-2, with D hard to call. The CDR3 extends over 12 amino acids. The germline V gene has CDR1 PRHDT and CDR2 FYEKMQ (reference sequence). The V gene lost 5 bases and the J gene lost 3 bases, with 4 bases spanning the gap. The CDR3 DNA reads as TGTGCCAGCAGCGCCTACACCGGGGAGCTGTTTTTT. Amino acid sequence: CASSAYTGELFF.

The chain carries TRBV7-9 and TRBJ2-7, with TRBD1 matching over 7 bases. With 4 bases clipped from V and 4 bases from J, the junction kept 13 bases outside the gene matches. This CDR3 is built from 16 residues. Germline V lookup: CDR1 SEHNR, CDR2 FQNEAQ (reference sequence). Here the CDR3 DNA reads TGTGCCAGCAGCTCTGACACGACAGGGAATCGATACGAGCAGTACTTC. This sequence encodes CASSSDTTGNRYEQYF.

This chain links TRBV28 with TRBJ2-3; D call uncertain. Germline assignment: CDR1 MDHEN and CDR2 SYDVKM. The CDR3 totals 14 residues. The V and J ends lost 3 bases and 2 bases respectively, with 9 bases between them. The CDR3 region has the DNA TGTGCCAGCAGTTTTGGCGGCGACACAGATACGCAGTATTTT. Amino acids: CASSFGGDTDTQYF.

The gene calls are TRBV5-4 and TRBJ1-3, with D hard to call. Germline CDR1 reads SGHNT; CDR2 reads YYREEE (reference sequence). V dropped 2 bases and J dropped 4 bases, with 16 bases sitting between them. The CDR3 totals 16 residues. The CDR3 sequence is CASSFKNRSGGNTIYF. The CDR3 nucleotides are TGTGCCAGCAGCTTCAAAAATCGGTCGGGAGGAAACACCATATATTTT.

The chain joins TRBV2 to TRBJ2-7; D is uncertain. The germline V gene encodes CDR1 SNHLY and CDR2 FYNNEI. The CDR3 loop spans 13 amino acids. V lost 5 bases and J 0 bases, leaving 8 bases between the germline ends. The CDR3 region is CASSSYGSYEQYF. CDR3 DNA sequence: TGTGCCAGCAGTTCCTATGGCTCCTACGAGCAGTACTTC.

V gene TRBV29-1 combines with J gene TRBJ1-2; 7 bases are shared with TRBD1. Germline CDR1 and CDR2: SQVTM and ANQGSEA. This CDR3 spans 15 amino acids. After removal of 6 bases from V and 4 bases from J, the junction contained 14 bases not matched to a gene. CDR3 DNA sequence: TGCAGCGTGACCTCAATGGGACAGTTTCCCTATGGCTACACCTTC. Translating it yields CSVTSMGQFPYGYTF.

This clone was recorded a few times. This chain joins TRBV5-1 and TRBJ1-4; D is possibly TRBD1 (5 bases). The CDR3 has 15 amino acids. CDR1 and CDR2 from the germline V gene are SGHRS and YFSETQ. V lost 1 base and J lost 6, with 13 bases in between. The CDR3 loop reads CASSLFPGADEKLFF. The DNA for the CDR3 is TGCGCCAGCAGCTTGTTTCCCGGGGCCGATGAAAAACTGTTTTTT.

This chain links TRBV4-1 with TRBJ2-7; 8 bases align to TRBD1. Germline values: CDR1 MGHRA, CDR2 YSYEKL. J gave up 4 bases and V 3 bases, and 11 bases lay outside the gene matches. There are 16 residues in the CDR3. Written as DNA, the CDR3 is TGCGCCAGCAGCCACGACCCCCGCAGGGGGCAATACGAGCAGTACTTC. Translating it yields CASSHDPRRGQYEQYF.

The J gene is TRBJ2-3, the V gene TRBV6-5, with a weak D call TRBD1 (6 bases). The V end lost 8 bases, the J end lost 0 bases, and 9 bases lay between the germline ends. The germline V gene encodes CDR1 MNHEY and CDR2 SVGAGI. CDR3 length: 13 residues. The DNA for the CDR3 is TGTGCCAGCGGGACACCCAGCACAGATACGCAGTATTTT. It is translated as CASGTPSTDTQYF.

V and J are TRBV4-1 and TRBJ2-1, with TRBD2 matching 12 bases. There are 17 residues in the CDR3. Germline CDR1 and CDR2: MGHRA and YSYEKL. Germline trimming cut 2 bases from V and 6 bases from J; bases unmatched to any gene: 8. The CDR3 DNA reads TGCGCCAGCAGCCAACCACTTCTAGCGGGGGGGCGCAATGAGCAGTTCTTC. This codes for CASSQPLLAGGRNEQFF.

The rearrangement uses TRBV4-2 and TRBJ1-3; TRBD1 matches 9 bases. This CDR3 is built from 16 residues. V lost 1 base and J lost 0; bases outside the gene matches: 1. Germline CDR1 reads LGHNA; CDR2 reads YNFKEQ. The CDR3 here is CASSQGTGDSGNTIYF. The CDR3 nucleotides read TGTGCCAGCAGCCAAGGGACAGGGGACTCTGGAAACACCATATATTTT.

The CDR3 sequence is CASSPTGSVVAHNTQYF. The CDR3 bases are TGTGCCAGCAGCCCAACAGGTTCCGTGGTAGCCCACAATACGCAGTATTTT. The rearrangement uses TRBV27 and TRBJ2-3; tentative D call: TRBD1 (5 bases). Trimming removed 6 bases at V and 7 bases at J, with 26 bases between. CDR3 length equals 17 residues. Per germline, CDR1 MNHEY and CDR2 SMNVEV (reference sequence).

This clone was recorded a few times. The rearrangement links TRBV10-3 to TRBJ1-6, with TRBD1 matching over 9 bases. Trimming cost V 4 bases and J 3 bases; bases outside gene matches: 4. Germline V gene sequence: CDR1 ENHRY, CDR2 SYGVKD. The CDR3 is made up of 16 amino acids. The CDR3 region is CAISAGQGNYNSPLHF. CDR3 DNA sequence: TGTGCCATCAGTGCGGGACAGGGCAACTATAATTCACCCCTCCACTTT.

This clone has a handful of counts. The chain couples TRBV5-4 to TRBJ1-2, with unresolved D. Germline lookup yields CDR1 SGHNT and CDR2 YYREEE (reference sequence). Trimming removed 5 bases from V and 4 bases from J, with 15 bases in between. This CDR3 contains 14 residues. Here the CDR3 reads CASSPADGSYGYTF. The CDR3 nucleotides are TGTGCCAGCAGTCCCGCGGACGGTTCCTATGGCTACACCTTC.

The chain combines TRBV24-1 with TRBJ2-1; 7 nucleotides agree with TRBD1. The germline gives CDR1 KGHDR, CDR2 SFDVKD. The CDR3 spans 15 residues. J gave up 8 bases and V 1 base, and 7 bases lay outside the gene matches. The CDR3 DNA follows: TGTGCCACCAGTGATTTTTCGCAGGGGGAAGATGAGCAGTTCTTC. It specifies CATSDFSQGEDEQFF.